The 24 T cell receptor beta chains listed next were all sequenced from one sample in a study of response to subunit inactivated influenza vaccine. MiXCR was run by TCRdb on the RT-PCR reads, yielding one entry per CDR3 protein. The data contain roughly 190,000 distinct CDR3 sequences, 12% of them seen just once; the ten biggest clones take up roughly 29%. The same data also contributed to another study, on T cells expressing NK-cell markers. That work contributes: TCR beta cDNA was made by 5'RACE template switching with UMIs.

The material sequenced was CD8+ T cells sorted from PBMCs, taken 12 days after vaccination. The origin of the receptors is a man in his fifties or sixties who received an inactivated influenza vaccine.

This chain links TRBV10-3 with TRBJ2-2, with 7 positions matching TRBD2. V was clipped by 3 bases and J by 3 bases; unmatched bases: 7. This CDR3 spans 16 amino acids. Per the germline V gene, CDR1 is ENHRY and CDR2 is SYGVKD. CDR3 protein: CAISDPGGSDTGELFF. For the CDR3, the DNA is TGTGCCATCAGTGACCCGGGGGGATCCGACACCGGGGAGCTGTTTTTT.

This clonotype has ten or more counts. J is TRBJ2-2 and V is TRBV24-1; D unresolved. The CDR3 sequence is 14 residues long. V was clipped by 4 bases and J by 3 bases, with 8 bases between them. Germline CDR1 is KGHDR and CDR2 is SFDVKD. CDR3 region: CATSEPDHTGELFF. For the CDR3, the DNA is TGTGCCACCAGTGAACCCGACCACACCGGGGAGCTGTTTTTT.

The rearrangement joins TRBV7-8 to TRBJ2-1; 8 nucleotides align to TRBD2. Trimming removed 1 base from V and 4 bases from J; junction bases left unmatched: 6. CDR3 size: 16 residues. Germline V CDR1 and CDR2: SGHVS, FQNEAQ. CDR3 sequence: CASSLEYGGEYNEQFF. CDR3 nucleotides: TGTGCCAGCAGCTTAGAGTACGGGGGGGAATACAATGAGCAGTTCTTC.

J is TRBJ2-2 and V is TRBV24-1, with 7 positions matching TRBD2. CDR3 length: 16 residues. CDR1 and CDR2 from the germline V gene are KGHDR and SFDVKD. Trimming took 2 bases from V and 4 from J; bases not matched to a gene: 6. The CDR3 spells CATSDSPGEGTGELFF. The DNA for the CDR3 is TGTGCCACCAGTGATTCGCCGGGGGAGGGCACCGGGGAGCTGTTTTTT.

CDR3 sequence (DNA): TGCGCCAGCAGCCAAGATGAAGGGATCTACAACACTGAAGCTTTCTTT. Its translation: CASSQDEGIYNTEAFF. J is TRBJ1-1 and V is TRBV4-3; no firm D call. Per germline, CDR1 LGHNA and CDR2 YSLEER. The CDR3 has 16 amino acids. Trimming took off 0 bases at V and 2 bases at J, with 13 bases between the two ends.

This clonotype was detected only once. The chain joins TRBV9 to TRBJ1-2, with D perhaps matching TRBD1 (6 bases). The V end lost 3 bases, the J end lost 14 bases, and 17 bases lay between the germline ends. CDR1 is SGDLS and CDR2 is YYNGEE in the germline V gene. The CDR3 has 12 residues. The CDR3 DNA reads TGTGCCAGCAGCGGCGAAGGGGGTCCAGATACCTTC. It codes for CASSGEGGPDTF.

The gene calls are TRBV2 and TRBJ2-7, with 8 bases that match TRBD1. The germline V gene encodes CDR1 SNHLY and CDR2 FYNNEI. This CDR3 comprises 12 residues. Trimming at V came to 3 bases and at J to 6 bases, leaving 1 base not matched to a gene. As DNA, the CDR3 is TGTGCCAGCAGTGAGACAGGGGTCGAGCAGTACTTC. Its translation is CASSETGVEQYF.

V usage is TRBV29-1 and J usage is TRBJ2-7; D is perhaps TRBD2 (6 bases). CDR3 length: 16 amino acids. Deletions cut 4 bases from V and 2 bases from J, with 21 bases between. Germline CDR1 reads SQVTM; CDR2 reads ANQGSEA. Here the CDR3 reads CSVGPVSGRTPYEQYF. The CDR3 DNA is TGCAGCGTTGGCCCCGTCAGCGGGCGGACCCCCTACGAGCAGTACTTC.

The sample holds many counts of this clonotype. The chain combines TRBV10-3 with TRBJ1-1; unclear D gene. The CDR3 spans 16 residues. Looked up from germline, CDR1 is ENHRY and CDR2 is SYGVKD. V lost 3 bases and J 0 bases, leaving 14 bases between the germline ends. CDR3 nucleotides: TGTGCCATCAGTGAAGACTCCAACACATTGAACACTGAAGCTTTCTTT. Protein: CAISEDSNTLNTEAFF.

The genes are TRBV4-2 and TRBJ2-1, with TRBD1 matching 7 bases. V was pared by 3 bases and J by 0 bases, with 5 bases of the junction left unmatched. The germline V gene encodes CDR1 LGHNA and CDR2 YNFKEQ. The CDR3 runs 16 residues. The CDR3 loop is CASSQRQGSSYNEQFF. CDR3 DNA: TGTGCCAGCAGCCAGAGACAGGGAAGCTCCTACAATGAGCAGTTCTTC.

The CDR3 DNA follows: TGTGCCAGCTCACCCGGGGGCCAGGGGCACCACGAGCAGTACTTC. Amino acid sequence: CASSPGGQGHHEQYF. This rearrangement joins TRBV18 to TRBJ2-7, with D perhaps given as TRBD1 or TRBD2 (6 bases each). This CDR3 region has 15 residues. Germline V lookup: CDR1 KGHSH, CDR2 LQKENI. The germline V and J ends were trimmed by 3 bases and 5 bases, with 17 bases remaining between them.

The rearrangement links TRBV5-1 to TRBJ2-5; the D is unclear. Germline values: CDR1 SGHRS, CDR2 YFSETQ. V was clipped by 4 bases and J by 2 bases, with 15 bases between them. This CDR3 is built from 15 residues. CDR3 region: CASSPTAPIQETQYF. CDR3 bases: TGCGCCAGCAGCCCAACGGCCCCCATTCAAGAGACCCAGTACTTC.

The chain is built from TRBV24-1 and TRBJ2-1, with 7 bases matching TRBD1. J lost 9 bases, V lost 4 bases, and 8 bases had no gene match. CDR1 and CDR2 from the germline V gene are KGHDR and SFDVKD. This CDR3 has 14 amino acids. The CDR3 sequence: CATSDLTGTIEQFF. CDR3 nucleotides: TGTGCCACCAGTGACCTGACAGGGACAATTGAGCAGTTCTTC.

This clonotype was picked up a small number of times. As DNA, the CDR3 is TGTGCCAGCAGCTTGGGAGACTCACCCCTCCACTTT. Protein: CASSLGDSPLHF. This chain links TRBV5-5 with TRBJ1-6; D remains ambiguous. The V gene's germline CDR1 is SGHKS and CDR2 YYEKEE (reference sequence). Trimming pared 0 bases from V and 10 bases from J, leaving 5 bases between. There are 12 residues in the CDR3.

This clonotype has a count of ten or more. The gene calls are TRBV5-1 and TRBJ2-7; D not certain. The ends were cut back, 0 bases at V and 2 bases at J, with 6 bases in the middle. Germline V lookup: CDR1 SGHRS, CDR2 YFSETQ. There are 13 residues in the CDR3. The CDR3 DNA reads as TGCGCCAGCAGCTTGGCGGCAGCCTACGAGCAGTACTTC. Its protein product is CASSLAAAYEQYF.

This clonotype occurred a few times. V and J are TRBV27 and TRBJ1-1; D is uncertain. Germline V gene sequence: CDR1 MNHEY, CDR2 SMNVEV (reference sequence). The CDR3 covers 14 residues. V lost 2 bases, J lost 5 bases, and 12 bases lay in between. Written as DNA, the CDR3 is TGTGCCAGCAGTTTACTCGGGCGGTGGACTGAAGCTTTCTTT. It encodes CASSLLGRWTEAFF.

This clonotype came up many times. V and J are TRBV9 and TRBJ1-2; 12 bases match TRBD1. There are 17 residues in the CDR3. Germline trimming cut 3 bases from V and 3 bases from J; bases unmatched to any gene: 9. In germline, CDR1 is SGDLS, CDR2 YYNGEE. As DNA, the CDR3 is TGTGCCAGCAGCGACGGGACAGGGGGCGAGGATTACTATGGCTACACCTTC. Its protein is CASSDGTGGEDYYGYTF.

The chain uses TRBV4-2 and TRBJ1-1, with 8 bases identical to TRBD1. Germline values: CDR1 LGHNA, CDR2 YNFKEQ. The V gene end was trimmed by 0 bases and the J gene end by 11 bases; junction bases not matched to a gene: 8. This CDR3 comprises 14 residues. CDR3 region: CASSQDPQGAGAFF. The CDR3 nucleotides read TGTGCCAGCAGCCAAGATCCCCAGGGGGCAGGCGCTTTCTTT.

This chain connects TRBV13 to TRBJ2-7; D unclear. Germline CDR1 PRHDT, CDR2 FYEKMQ (reference sequence). There are 13 residues in the CDR3. The germline V and J ends were trimmed by 1 base and 3 bases, with 7 bases remaining between them. The CDR3 coding sequence is TGTGCCAGCAGCTTAGTTCCTATCTACGAGCAGTACTTC. As protein: CASSLVPIYEQYF.

This chain uses TRBV6-5 with TRBJ2-3, with D possibly being TRBD2 (6 bases). V lost 0 bases and J 0 bases, leaving 7 bases between the germline ends. Germline CDR1 and CDR2: MNHEY and SVGAGI. This CDR3 contains 15 residues. DNA of the CDR3: TGTGCCAGCAGTTACTCTGGGACTAGCACAGATACGCAGTATTTT. It translates to CASSYSGTSTDTQYF.

The V call is TRBV28, the J call TRBJ2-7; D is unclear. Trimming took off 6 bases at V and 5 bases at J, with 11 bases between the two ends. From germline, CDR1 is MDHEN and CDR2 SYDVKM. This CDR3 is built from 12 residues. CDR3 sequence (DNA): TGTGCCAGCAGCACCAACGTCCACGAGCAGTACTTC. Protein sequence: CASSTNVHEQYF. The entire variable domain, with the rest obtained from reference TRBV28 and TRBJ2-7, is as follows: DVKVTQSSRYLVKRTGEKVFLECVQDMDHENMFWYRQDPGLGLRLIYFSYDVKMKEKGDIPEGYSVSREKKERFSLILESASTNQTSMYLCASSTNVHEQYFGPGTRLTVT.

There are a few counts of this clonotype. The V call is TRBV5-1, the J call TRBJ2-7, with 9 bases fitting TRBD2. Trimming took 5 bases from V and 4 from J; bases not matched to a gene: 10. The germline CDR1 and CDR2 sequences are SGHRS and YFSETQ. The CDR3 runs 15 residues. The CDR3 spells CASRTSGFDGYEQYF. CDR3 in DNA: TGCGCCAGCAGAACTAGCGGGTTCGATGGGTACGAGCAGTACTTC.

The chain is built from TRBV28 and TRBJ2-7; TRBD2 might be the D (6 bases). Germline V gene lookup returns CDR1 MDHEN and CDR2 SYDVKM. The length of the CDR3 is 15 residues. The V gene lost 4 bases and the J gene lost 6 bases, with 19 bases spanning the gap. The CDR3 DNA is TGTGCCAGCAGTTCTGCCCGCCTCACGGAGGGCGAGCAGTACTTC. This sequence encodes CASSSARLTEGEQYF.

The gene calls are TRBV4-2 and TRBJ2-6; possibly TRBD1 for D (6 bases). Germline V gives CDR1 LGHNA, CDR2 YNFKEQ. Trimming removed 3 bases from V and 2 bases from J, with 17 bases in between. The CDR3 totals 18 residues. For the CDR3, the DNA is TGTGCCAGCAGCCAGGAGACAGGATATTTCACTGGGGCCAACGTCCTGACTTTC. Translated, it gives CASSQETGYFTGANVLTF.